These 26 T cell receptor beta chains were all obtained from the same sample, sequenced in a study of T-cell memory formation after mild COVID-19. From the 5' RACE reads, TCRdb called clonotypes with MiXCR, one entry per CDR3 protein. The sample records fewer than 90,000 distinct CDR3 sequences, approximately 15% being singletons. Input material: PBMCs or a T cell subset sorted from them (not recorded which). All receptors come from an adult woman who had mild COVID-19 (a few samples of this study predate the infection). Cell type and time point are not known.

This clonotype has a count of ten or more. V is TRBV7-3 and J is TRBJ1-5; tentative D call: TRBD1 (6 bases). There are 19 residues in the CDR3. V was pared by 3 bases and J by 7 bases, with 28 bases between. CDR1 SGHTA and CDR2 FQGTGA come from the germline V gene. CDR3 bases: TGTGCCAGCAGCTTGGCCGTCCAGGGGAAACCCTCATATAGGCAGCCCCAGCATTTT. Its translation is CASSLAVQGKPSYRQPQHF.

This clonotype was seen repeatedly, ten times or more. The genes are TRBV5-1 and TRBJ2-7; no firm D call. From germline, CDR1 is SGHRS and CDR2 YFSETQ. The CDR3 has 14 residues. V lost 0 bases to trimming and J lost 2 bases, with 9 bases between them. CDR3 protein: CASSLGAATYEQYF. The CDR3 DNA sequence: TGCGCCAGCAGCTTGGGGGCAGCCACCTACGAGCAGTACTTC. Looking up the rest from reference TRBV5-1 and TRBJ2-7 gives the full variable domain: KAGVTQTPRYLIKTRGQQVTLSCSPISGHRSVSWYQQTPGQGLQFLFEYFSETQRNKGNFPGRFSGRQFSNSRSEMNVSTLELGDSALYLCASSLGAATYEQYFGPGTRLTVT.

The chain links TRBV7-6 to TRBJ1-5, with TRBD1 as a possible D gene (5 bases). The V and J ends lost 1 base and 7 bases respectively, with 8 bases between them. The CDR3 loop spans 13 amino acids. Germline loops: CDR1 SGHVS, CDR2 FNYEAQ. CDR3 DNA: TGTGCCAGCAGCTTAGATTGGGGCCAGCCCCAGCATTTT. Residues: CASSLDWGQPQHF.

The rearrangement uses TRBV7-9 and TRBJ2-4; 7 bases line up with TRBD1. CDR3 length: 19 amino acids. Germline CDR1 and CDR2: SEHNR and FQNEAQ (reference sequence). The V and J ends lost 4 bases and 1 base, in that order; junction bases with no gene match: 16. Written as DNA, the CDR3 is TGTGCCAGCAGCTCAACAGGGACAGCATATCCTTTTGCCAAAAACATTCAGTACTTC. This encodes CASSSTGTAYPFAKNIQYF.

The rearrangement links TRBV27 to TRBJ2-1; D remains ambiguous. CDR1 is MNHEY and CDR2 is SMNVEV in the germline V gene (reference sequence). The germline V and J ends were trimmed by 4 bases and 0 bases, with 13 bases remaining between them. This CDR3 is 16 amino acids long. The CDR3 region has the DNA TGTGCCAGCAGTTATCCCAACCCGAGCTCCTACAATGAGCAGTTCTTC. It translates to CASSYPNPSSYNEQFF.

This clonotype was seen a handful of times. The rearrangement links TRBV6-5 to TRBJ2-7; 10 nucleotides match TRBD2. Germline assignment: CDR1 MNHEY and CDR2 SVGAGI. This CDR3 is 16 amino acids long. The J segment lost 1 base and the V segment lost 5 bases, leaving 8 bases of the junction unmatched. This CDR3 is CASSQGLADESYEQYF. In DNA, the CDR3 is TGTGCCAGCAGTCAAGGACTAGCGGATGAATCCTACGAGCAGTACTTC.

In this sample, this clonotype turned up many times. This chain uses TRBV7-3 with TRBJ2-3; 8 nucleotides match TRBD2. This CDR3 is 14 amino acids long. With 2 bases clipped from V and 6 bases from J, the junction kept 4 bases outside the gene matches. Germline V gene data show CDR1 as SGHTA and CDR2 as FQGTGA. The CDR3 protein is CASSLAGGVDTQYF. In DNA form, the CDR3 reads TGTGCCAGCAGCTTAGCGGGGGGAGTGGATACGCAGTATTTT.

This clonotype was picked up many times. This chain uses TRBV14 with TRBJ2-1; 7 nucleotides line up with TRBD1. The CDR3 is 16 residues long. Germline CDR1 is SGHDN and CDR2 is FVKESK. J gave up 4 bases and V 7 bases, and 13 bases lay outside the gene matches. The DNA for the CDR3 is TGTGCCAGCACCCCCCTCGAGGACAGGTTGTACAATGAGCAGTTCTTC. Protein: CASTPLEDRLYNEQFF.

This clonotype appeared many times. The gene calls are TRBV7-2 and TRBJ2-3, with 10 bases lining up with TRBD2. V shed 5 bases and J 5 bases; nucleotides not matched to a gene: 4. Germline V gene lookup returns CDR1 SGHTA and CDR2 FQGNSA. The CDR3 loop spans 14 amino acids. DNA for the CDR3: TGTGCCAGCAGCCTGTCTAGCGGGGGAGATACGCAGTATTTT. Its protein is CASSLSSGGDTQYF.

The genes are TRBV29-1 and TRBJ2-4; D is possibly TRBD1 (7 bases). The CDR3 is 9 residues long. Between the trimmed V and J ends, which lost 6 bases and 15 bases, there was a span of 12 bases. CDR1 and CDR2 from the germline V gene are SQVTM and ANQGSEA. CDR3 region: CSVRGVRYF. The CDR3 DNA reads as TGCAGCGTCAGGGGGGTGCGGTACTTC.

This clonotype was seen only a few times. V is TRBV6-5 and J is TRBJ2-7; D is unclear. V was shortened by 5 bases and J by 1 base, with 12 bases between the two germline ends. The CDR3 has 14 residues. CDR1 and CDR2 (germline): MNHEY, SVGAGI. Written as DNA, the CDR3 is TGTGCCAGCAGTCCTCCAAAAAGGTCCTACGAGCAGTACTTC. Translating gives CASSPPKRSYEQYF.

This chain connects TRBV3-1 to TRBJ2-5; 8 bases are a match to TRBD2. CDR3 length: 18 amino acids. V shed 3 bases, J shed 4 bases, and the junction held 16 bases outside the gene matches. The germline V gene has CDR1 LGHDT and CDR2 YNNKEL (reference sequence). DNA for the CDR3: TGTGCCAGCAGCCAGGCGGGGGGAACCCGTGACCAGGTAGAGACCCAGTACTTC. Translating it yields CASSQAGGTRDQVETQYF.

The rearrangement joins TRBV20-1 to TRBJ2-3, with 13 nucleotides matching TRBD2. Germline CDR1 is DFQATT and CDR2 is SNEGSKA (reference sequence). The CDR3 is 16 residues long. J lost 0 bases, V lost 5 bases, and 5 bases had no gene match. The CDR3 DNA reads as TGCAGTGCTGGCCGACTAGCGGGAGGAAGCACAGATACGCAGTATTTT. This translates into CSAGRLAGGSTDTQYF.

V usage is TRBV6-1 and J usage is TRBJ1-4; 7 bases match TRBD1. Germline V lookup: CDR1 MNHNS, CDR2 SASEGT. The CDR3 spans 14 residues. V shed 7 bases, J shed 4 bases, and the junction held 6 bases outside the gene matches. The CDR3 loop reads CASMPGQINEKLFF. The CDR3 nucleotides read TGTGCCAGCATGCCGGGACAGATTAATGAAAAACTGTTTTTT.

Here the CDR3 DNA reads TGTGCCACCAGTGATTTTTCCGTCAATGAGCAGTTCTTC. Amino acid sequence: CATSDFSVNEQFF. The chain carries TRBV24-1 and TRBJ2-1; D remains ambiguous. V lost 1 base and J 6 bases, leaving 6 bases between the germline ends. Germline lookup yields CDR1 KGHDR and CDR2 SFDVKD. This CDR3 comprises 13 residues.

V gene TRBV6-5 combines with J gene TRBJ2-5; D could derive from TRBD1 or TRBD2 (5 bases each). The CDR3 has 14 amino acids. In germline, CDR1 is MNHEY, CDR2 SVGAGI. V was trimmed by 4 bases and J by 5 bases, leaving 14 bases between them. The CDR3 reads CASSWDPARETQYF. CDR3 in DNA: TGTGCCAGCAGTTGGGACCCTGCACGGGAGACCCAGTACTTC.

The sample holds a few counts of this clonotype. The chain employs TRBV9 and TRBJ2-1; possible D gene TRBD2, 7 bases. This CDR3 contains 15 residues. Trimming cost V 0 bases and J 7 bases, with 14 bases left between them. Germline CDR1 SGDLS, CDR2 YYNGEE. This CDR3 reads CASSVDGGAGNEQFF. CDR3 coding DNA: TGTGCCAGCAGCGTAGATGGGGGGGCTGGAAATGAGCAGTTCTTC.

CDR3 loop: CASSRLVITGIGSNQPQHF. In DNA, the CDR3 is TGTGCCAGTAGTCGACTCGTCATAACAGGGATTGGTAGCAATCAGCCCCAGCATTTT. The chain uses TRBV19 and TRBJ1-5; TRBD1 might be the D (6 bases). Germline V gives CDR1 LNHDA, CDR2 SQIVND (reference sequence). Trimming took off 5 bases at V and 0 bases at J, with 23 bases between the two ends. This CDR3 region has 19 residues.

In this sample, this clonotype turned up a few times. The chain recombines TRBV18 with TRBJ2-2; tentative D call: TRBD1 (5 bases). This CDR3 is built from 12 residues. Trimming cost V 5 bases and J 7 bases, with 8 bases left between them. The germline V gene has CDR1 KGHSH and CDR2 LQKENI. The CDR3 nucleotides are TGTGCCAGCTCATCGACAGACGGGGAGCTGTTTTTT. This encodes CASSSTDGELFF. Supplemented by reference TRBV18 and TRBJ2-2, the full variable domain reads NAGVMQNPRHLVRRRGQEARLRCSPMKGHSHVYWYRQLPEEGLKFMVYLQKENIIDESGMPKERFSAEFPKEGPSILRIQQVVRGDSAAYFCASSSTDGELFFGEGSRLTVL.

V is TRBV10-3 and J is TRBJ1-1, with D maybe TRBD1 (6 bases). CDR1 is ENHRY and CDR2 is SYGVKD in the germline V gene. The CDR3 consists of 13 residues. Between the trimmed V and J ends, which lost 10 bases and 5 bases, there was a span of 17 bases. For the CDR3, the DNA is TGTGCCACCTACTCGGGGGCTGGGACTGAAGCTTTCTTT. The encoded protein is CATYSGAGTEAFF.

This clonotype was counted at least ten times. CDR3 nucleotide sequence: TGCAGCGCCTTACAGGGAAAGAACACTGAAGCTTTCTTT. Translated, it gives CSALQGKNTEAFF. The genes are TRBV29-1 and TRBJ1-1; a possible D gene is TRBD1 (6 bases). CDR3 length equals 13 residues. Trimming pared 7 bases from V and 1 base from J, leaving 13 bases between. Germline V CDR1 and CDR2: SQVTM, ANQGSEA.

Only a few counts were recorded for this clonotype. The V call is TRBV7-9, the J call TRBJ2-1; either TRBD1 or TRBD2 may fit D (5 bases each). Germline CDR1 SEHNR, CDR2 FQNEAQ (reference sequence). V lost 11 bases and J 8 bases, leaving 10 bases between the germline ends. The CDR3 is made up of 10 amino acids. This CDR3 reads CACGGDEQFF. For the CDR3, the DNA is TGTGCCTGTGGGGGTGATGAGCAGTTCTTC.

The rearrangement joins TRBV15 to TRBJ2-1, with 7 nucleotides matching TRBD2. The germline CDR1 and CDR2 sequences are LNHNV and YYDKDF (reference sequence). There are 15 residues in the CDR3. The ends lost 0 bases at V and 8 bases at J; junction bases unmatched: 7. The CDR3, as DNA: TGTGCCACCAGCAGAGATGGGGGAGGGTACTATGAGCAGTTCTTC. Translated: CATSRDGGGYYEQFF.

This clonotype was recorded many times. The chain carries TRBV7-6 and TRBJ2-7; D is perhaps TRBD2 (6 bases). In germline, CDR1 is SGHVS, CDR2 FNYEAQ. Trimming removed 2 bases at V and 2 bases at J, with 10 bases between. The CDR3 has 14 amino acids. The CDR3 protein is CASSLSGSAYEQYF. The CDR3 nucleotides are TGTGCCAGCAGCTTATCCGGGAGTGCCTACGAGCAGTACTTC.

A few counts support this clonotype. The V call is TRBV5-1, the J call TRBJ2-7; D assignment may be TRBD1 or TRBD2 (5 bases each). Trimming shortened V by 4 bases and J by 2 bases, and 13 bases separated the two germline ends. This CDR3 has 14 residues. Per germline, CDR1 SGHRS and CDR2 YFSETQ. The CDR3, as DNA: TGCGCCAGCAGCGATGGACGGGGACCCTACGAGCAGTACTTC. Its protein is CASSDGRGPYEQYF.

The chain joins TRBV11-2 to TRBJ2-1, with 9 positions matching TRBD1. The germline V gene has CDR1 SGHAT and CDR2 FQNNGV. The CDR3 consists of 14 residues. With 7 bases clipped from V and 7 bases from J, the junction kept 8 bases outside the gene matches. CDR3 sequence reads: CASTSGQGRNEQFF. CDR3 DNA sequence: TGTGCCAGCACCTCGGGACAGGGTAGGAATGAGCAGTTCTTC. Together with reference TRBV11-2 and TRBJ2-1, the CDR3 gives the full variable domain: EAGVAQSPRYKIIEKRQSVAFWCNPISGHATLYWYQQILGQGPKLLIQFQNNGVVDDSQLPKDRFSAERLKGVDSTLKIQPAKLEDSAVYLCASTSGQGRNEQFFGPGTRLTVL.